This T cell receptor beta chain came from a study of cytomegalovirus exposure and HLA in healthy donors. With respect to this clone: Its matching antigen is unknown.

Donors showed nominal health when sampled, although they likely had unrecorded immune exposures. The study, taken as a whole, reports: The study carried out a later analysis of TCR beta sequences. It associated 15,000 to 20,000 of them with specific HLA alleles at a false discovery rate of 0.05.

PCR used 60 Vbeta primers and 13 Jbeta primers. Method: immunoSEQ multiplex PCR; TCRdb's copy keeps in-frame clones and lacks some. Here the sample table reports 55,000 to 80,000 clones. This CDR3 spans 17 amino acids. CDR1 and CDR2 from the germline V gene are MGHRA and YSYEKL. The V segment lost 0 bases and the J segment 2 bases; nucleotides outside the gene matches: 3. The sequencing sample was made of PBMCs. The J gene is TRBJ2-3, the V gene TRBV4-1, with TRBD2 identical over 12 bases. The sequence was collected from a man aged 35-49 years in good health and CMV-seronegative. The CDR3 DNA is TGCGCCAGCAGCCAAGAACTAGCGGGGGGTAACACAGATACGCAGTATTTT. This codes for CASSQELAGGNTDTQYF.